The following is a T cell receptor (beta chain) sequence with its context. What it binds is unknown. Method: immunoSEQ multiplex PCR; TCRdb's copy keeps in-frame clones and lacks some. The table lists 150,000 or so clones, approximately 90% of them singletons. This sample stems from a study of T cell responses to AZD1222 COVID-19 vaccine. Study-wide results and caveats: Close to half of all spike-specific TCRs reportedly target regions of the variants that are unmutated.

CDR1 ENHRY and CDR2 SYGVKD come from the germline V gene. This CDR3 region has 17 residues. V lost 2 bases, J lost 5 bases, and 10 bases stayed unmatched. The sequence was collected from an adult in good health. Sequencing used peripheral blood, obtained on day 0 of AZD1222 vaccination. This rearrangement joins TRBV10-3 to TRBJ2-2; TRBD2 matches 8 bases. CDR3 nucleotide sequence: TGTGCCATCAGTGAGCCCCGGGGCGGGGGGCGGACCGGGGAGCTGTTTTTT. Amino acids: CAISEPRGGGRTGELFF.